This T cell receptor (beta chain) was found in a study of cytomegalovirus exposure and HLA in healthy donors. General study findings and limits: Trimming of TCR beta V- and J-genes showed a link, identified in a later analysis, to a missense DCLRE1C variant.

Remarks on this clone: What it recognizes is unknown.

It was with 60 Vbeta and 13 Jbeta primers that the PCR ran. Clones were sequenced by immunoSEQ multiplex PCR, and TCRdb holds only the in-frame ones, with some missing. The sample gives over 200,000 clones, 82% of which show up once; approximately 5.3% is in the top ten. The V gene lost 5 bases and the J gene lost 7 bases, with 26 bases spanning the gap. Germline loops: CDR1 SGHTA, CDR2 FQGTGA. The CDR3 loop spans 17 amino acids. The sample comprised PBMCs. The clonotype was recovered from a woman in her 40s in good health and CMV-seropositive. The chain carries TRBV7-3 and TRBJ1-2; maybe TRBD1 (6 bases). The CDR3 bases are TGTGCCAGCAGCCTCCAGACGGGTTCCCAGGGGATTCGTGGCTACACCTTC. It yields the protein CASSLQTGSQGIRGYTF.